Presented here are 20 T cell receptor beta chains from one specimen sequenced in a study of OX40 agonist ivuxolimab in advanced cancers. Only in-frame clones appear in the TCRdb table, and some are missing; sequencing was by immunoSEQ multiplex PCR. The repertoire holds 120,000 or so clones, with 93% as singletons. The material was CD4+ or CD8+ T cells sorted from blood, obtained in a trial of the OX40 agonist ivuxolimab. The receptors were gathered from an adult with an advanced solid tumor such as melanoma, head and neck, liver or kidney cancer.

This chain uses TRBV30 with TRBJ2-6; D uncertain. Trimming cost V 2 bases and J 1 base, with 15 bases left between them. The germline CDR1 and CDR2 sequences are GTSNPN and SVGIG (reference sequence). The CDR3 has 17 residues. The CDR3 DNA sequence: TGTGCCTGGAGTCCAGGACCGGGTCCTTCTGGGGCCAACGTCCTGACTTTC. It codes for CAWSPGPGPSGANVLTF.

The rearrangement joins TRBV5-8 to TRBJ2-1, with D perhaps TRBD2 (6 bases). Germline V gives CDR1 SGHTS, CDR2 YDEGEE. V was pared by 2 bases and J by 15 bases, with 12 bases between. The CDR3 contains 11 residues. CDR3: CASSFSGGPFF. As DNA, the CDR3 is TGTGCCAGCAGCTTTAGCGGAGGCCCGTTCTTC.

This chain uses TRBV5-1 with TRBJ1-1, with a possible D match to TRBD1 (5 bases). V lost 4 bases and J lost 0, with 10 bases in between. This CDR3 is 14 amino acids long. From germline, CDR1 is SGHRS and CDR2 YFSETQ. DNA for the CDR3: TGCGCCAGCAGCGTGGGGCCCGTGAACACTGAAGCTTTCTTT. As protein: CASSVGPVNTEAFF. The variable domain in full, completed from reference TRBV5-1 and TRBJ1-1, reads KAGVTQTPRYLIKTRGQQVTLSCSPISGHRSVSWYQQTPGQGLQFLFEYFSETQRNKGNFPGRFSGRQFSNSRSEMNVSTLELGDSALYLCASSVGPVNTEAFFGQGTRLTVV.

V usage is TRBV10-3 and J usage is TRBJ1-4; D is ambiguous. Per the germline V gene, CDR1 is ENHRY and CDR2 is SYGVKD. The CDR3 has 13 amino acids. V was shortened by 0 bases and J by 8 bases, with 7 bases between the two germline ends. The CDR3 region has the DNA TGTGCCATCAGTGAGTCCGCATCGGAAAAACTGTTTTTT. Protein: CAISESASEKLFF.

This chain joins TRBV7-2 and TRBJ1-2; TRBD1 agrees at 9 bases. The CDR3 is 15 amino acids. Unmatched junction bases numbered 7, after V lost 4 bases and J lost 4 bases. CDR1 SGHTA and CDR2 FQGNSA come from the germline V gene. In nucleotides, the CDR3 is TGTGCCAGCAGCTCACAGGGGGCATCTGTCTATGGCTACACCTTC. It codes for CASSSQGASVYGYTF.

The chain has TRBV4-3 and TRBJ1-1, with D perhaps TRBD1 (6 bases). The CDR3 has 13 amino acids. Between the trimmed V and J ends, which lost 8 bases and 2 bases, there was a span of 12 bases. Germline V gives CDR1 LGHNA, CDR2 YSLEER. Here the CDR3 reads CASAQGINTEAFF. CDR3 nucleotides: TGCGCCAGCGCCCAGGGGATCAACACTGAAGCTTTCTTT.

The chain joins TRBV9 to TRBJ2-1; 7 bases are shared with TRBD2. J was trimmed by 8 bases and V by 0 bases; bases with no gene match: 14. CDR3 size: 17 residues. Germline CDR1 reads SGDLS; CDR2 reads YYNGEE. The CDR3 reads CASSVATRPFGGDEQFF. The CDR3 DNA reads as TGTGCCAGCAGCGTAGCTACCCGACCTTTTGGGGGGGATGAGCAGTTCTTC. Variable domain in full (rest from reference TRBV9 and TRBJ2-1): DSGVTQTPKHLITATGQRVTLRCSPRSGDLSVYWYQQSLDQGLQFLIQYYNGEERAKGNILERFSAQQFPDLHSELNLSSLELGDSALYFCASSVATRPFGGDEQFFGPGTRLTVL.

The rearrangement links TRBV7-2 to TRBJ2-5; a weak D match, TRBD2 (5 bases). The CDR3 spans 16 residues. Trimming removed 2 bases at V and 4 bases at J, with 17 bases between. Germline CDR1 is SGHTA and CDR2 is FQGNSA. CDR3: CASSLRTDPDLETQYF. CDR3 in DNA: TGTGCCAGCAGCTTAAGGACCGACCCGGACTTAGAGACCCAGTACTTC.

This clone occurred once. This chain connects TRBV28 to TRBJ1-5; D perhaps matches TRBD1 (5 bases). CDR3 length equals 16 residues. Germline V gene lookup returns CDR1 MDHEN and CDR2 SYDVKM. V lost 5 bases to trimming and J lost 3 bases, with 17 bases between them. CDR3 loop: CASSGIGGGPNQPQHF. The CDR3 region has the DNA TGTGCCAGCAGTGGAATCGGGGGGGGTCCCAATCAGCCCCAGCATTTT.

In this sample, this clone turned up once. The J gene is TRBJ2-1, the V gene TRBV9; no reliable D call. The CDR3 length is 15 residues. CDR1 is SGDLS, CDR2 YYNGEE, per germline. V was shortened by 2 bases and J by 2 bases, with 11 bases between the two germline ends. The chain's CDR3 is CASSVLAEPYNEQFF. For the CDR3, the DNA is TGTGCCAGCAGCGTCCTGGCGGAGCCCTACAATGAGCAGTTCTTC.

The chain uses TRBV7-9 and TRBJ1-1, with D hard to call. The V gene's germline CDR1 is SEHNR and CDR2 FQNEAQ (reference sequence). The CDR3 has 18 residues. Trimming stripped 4 bases from V and 3 bases from J, with 24 bases between. The CDR3, as DNA: TGTGCCAGCAGCTCCTTCACAATTAAAGGTGGGGAGTACACTGAAGCTTTCTTT. Protein sequence: CASSSFTIKGGEYTEAFF.

The CDR3 protein is CASSLVQDTYNEQFF. The CDR3 DNA sequence: TGTGCCAGCAGCTTAGTCCAGGACACCTACAATGAGCAGTTCTTC. This rearrangement joins TRBV7-2 to TRBJ2-1; D might be TRBD1 (5 bases). Between the trimmed V and J ends, which lost 1 base and 2 bases, there was a span of 9 bases. The length of the CDR3 is 15 residues. CDR1 and CDR2 from the germline V gene are SGHTA and FQGNSA.

The CDR3 region is CASSSVGTANSPLHF. The CDR3 nucleotides read TGTGCCAGCAGCTCCGTAGGGACAGCTAATTCACCCCTCCACTTT. This chain connects TRBV5-6 to TRBJ1-6, with TRBD1 matching 7 bases. This CDR3 region has 15 residues. Germline V gene lookup returns CDR1 SGHDT and CDR2 YYEEEE. V trimming: 3 bases; J trimming: 6 bases; junction bases outside the gene matches: 6.

The V gene is TRBV28, the J gene TRBJ1-6, with a tentative D call TRBD1 (6 bases). This CDR3 comprises 14 residues. Germline CDR1 is MDHEN and CDR2 is SYDVKM. Deletions cut 0 bases from V and 9 bases from J, with 9 bases between. The CDR3 coding sequence is TGTGCCAGCAGTTTATGGGGGGCTGGTTCACCCCTCCACTTT. It specifies CASSLWGAGSPLHF.

The CDR3 region has the DNA TGTGCCAGCAGTTCCCACTCCCAGGGTCGTCAAGAGACCCAGTACTTC. It is translated as CASSSHSQGRQETQYF. This chain joins TRBV28 and TRBJ2-5, with a weak D call TRBD1 (5 bases). This CDR3 is 16 amino acids long. Germline V gives CDR1 MDHEN, CDR2 SYDVKM. V shed 4 bases and J shed 2 bases, with 17 bases lying between them. Using reference TRBV28 and TRBJ2-5 for the parts outside the CDR3, the full variable domain is DVKVTQSSRYLVKRTGEKVFLECVQDMDHENMFWYRQDPGLGLRLIYFSYDVKMKEKGDIPEGYSVSREKKERFSLILESASTNQTSMYLCASSSHSQGRQETQYFGPGTRLLVL.

The genes are TRBV7-6 and TRBJ1-1; D unclear. V dropped 1 base and J dropped 4 bases, with 16 bases sitting between them. In germline, CDR1 is SGHVS, CDR2 FNYEAQ. The CDR3 consists of 16 residues. CDR3 sequence reads: CASSLGSSAEGTEAFF. Here the CDR3 DNA reads TGTGCCAGCAGCTTAGGAAGCAGCGCCGAGGGCACTGAAGCTTTCTTT.

The chain combines TRBV28 with TRBJ1-1; 9 bases agree with TRBD1. Trimming removed 8 bases from V and 7 bases from J; junction bases left unmatched: 8. The CDR3 contains 13 residues. Germline CDR1 reads MDHEN; CDR2 reads SYDVKM. The CDR3 loop reads CASGTGSLVEAFF. The CDR3 DNA reads TGTGCCAGCGGGACAGGGAGTCTTGTTGAAGCTTTCTTT.

This clone was seen a few times. In DNA form, the CDR3 reads TGTGCCAGCAGCGTACAGGGGGTAGGGGGCTACACCTTC. Translating gives CASSVQGVGGYTF. The chain uses TRBV27 and TRBJ1-2, with 8 bases aligning to TRBD1. CDR3 length: 13 residues. Germline lookup yields CDR1 MNHEY and CDR2 SMNVEV (reference sequence). After removal of 6 bases from V and 8 bases from J, the junction contained 8 bases not matched to a gene.

The chain uses TRBV10-1 and TRBJ2-1; D call uncertain. CDR1 and CDR2 from the germline V gene are WNHNN and SYGVQD (reference sequence). Trimming removed 9 bases from V and 10 bases from J, with 16 bases in between. The CDR3 loop spans 12 amino acids. Here the CDR3 reads CASTERPWEQFF. The CDR3 DNA sequence: TGCGCCAGTACCGAGAGGCCCTGGGAGCAGTTCTTC.

V usage is TRBV7-3 and J usage is TRBJ2-3, with a possible D match to TRBD2 (6 bases). V was shortened by 0 bases and J by 8 bases, with 21 bases between the two germline ends. The CDR3 covers 17 residues. From germline, CDR1 is SGHTA and CDR2 FQGTGA. Here the CDR3 DNA reads TGTGCCAGCAGCTTAACGCCGGGACTCCAATCCGGGGTTACGCAGTATTTT. It codes for CASSLTPGLQSGVTQYF.